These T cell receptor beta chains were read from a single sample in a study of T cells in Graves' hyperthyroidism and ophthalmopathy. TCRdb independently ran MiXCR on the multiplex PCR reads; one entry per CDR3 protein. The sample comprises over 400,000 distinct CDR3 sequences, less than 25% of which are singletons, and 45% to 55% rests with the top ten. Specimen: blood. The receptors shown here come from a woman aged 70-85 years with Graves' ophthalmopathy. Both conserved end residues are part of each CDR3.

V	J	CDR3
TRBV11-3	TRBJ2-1	CASSSTSGRGDEQFF
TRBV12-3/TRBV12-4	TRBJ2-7	CASSSLLAVSYEQYF
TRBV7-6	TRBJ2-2	CASRPGLGLNTGELFF
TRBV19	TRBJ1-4	CASRWRGSTNEKLFF
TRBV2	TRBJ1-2	CASSEVDRDYGYTF
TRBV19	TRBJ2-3	CASSPLAGGLADTQYF
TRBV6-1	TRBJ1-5	CASRFTGDSNQPQHF
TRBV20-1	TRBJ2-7	CSARDWREGRGGEQYF
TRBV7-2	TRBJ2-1	CASSLTEWGHENEQFF
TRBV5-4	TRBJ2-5	CASSPSGRSLETQYF
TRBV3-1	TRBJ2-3	CASSRGLGRGTDTQYF
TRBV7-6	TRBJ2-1	CASSTLPPSGRSLVQFF
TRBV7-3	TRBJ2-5	CASSLMGSKGETQYF
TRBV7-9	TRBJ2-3	CASSLGTPSSTDTQYF
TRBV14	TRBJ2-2	CASRPRPNTGELFF
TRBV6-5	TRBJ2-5	CASSYQTRLAGETQYF
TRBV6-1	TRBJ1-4	CASSLHGATNEKLFF
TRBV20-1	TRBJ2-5	CSARVGTSRETQYF
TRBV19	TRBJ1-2	CASSIGTQYYGYTF
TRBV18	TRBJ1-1	CASSPQFEGAEAFF
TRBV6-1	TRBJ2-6	CASSPTEAEAGANVLTF
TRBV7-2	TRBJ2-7	CASRLAGVLFGEQYF
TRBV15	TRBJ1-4	CATSRKVGGATNEKLFF
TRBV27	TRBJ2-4	CASSSVGVGIQYF
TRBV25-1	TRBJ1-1	CASSEYTRGGAFF
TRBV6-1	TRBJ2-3	CASKKLQGSTDTQYF
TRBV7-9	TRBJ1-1	CASSRNEAFF
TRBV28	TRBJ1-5	CASRPTNGGNQPQHF
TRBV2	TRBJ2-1	CASSGNRAGDNEQFF
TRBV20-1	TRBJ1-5	CSARGTGQGYRQPQHF
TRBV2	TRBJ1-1	CASKQGRNTEAFF
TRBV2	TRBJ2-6	CASGEGFSAANVLTF
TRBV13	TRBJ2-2	CASSSWTGELFF
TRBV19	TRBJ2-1	CASSTRRLAGGINEQFF
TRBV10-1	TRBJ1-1	CASSEVPPGLRYTEAFF
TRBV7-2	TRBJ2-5	CASSLITGGAETQYF
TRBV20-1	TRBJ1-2	CSARKDIANYGYTF
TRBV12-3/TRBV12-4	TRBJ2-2	CASRTLDRAKNTGELFF
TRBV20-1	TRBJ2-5	CSARADTGPSQETQYF
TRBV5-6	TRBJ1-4	CASRRAIGSLKLFF
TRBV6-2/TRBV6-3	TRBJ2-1	CASSQRAGKNEQFF
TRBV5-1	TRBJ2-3	CASSLTLDTQYF
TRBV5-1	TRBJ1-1	CASSLVSGRTNTEAFF
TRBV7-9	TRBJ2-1	CASSSNLAGGSYNEQFF
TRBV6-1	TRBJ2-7	CASRGRSGSYEQYF
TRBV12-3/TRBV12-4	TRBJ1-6	CASSTGSGSGSPLHF